This note documents a single TCR beta chain sequence. These data originate in a study of shared clonotypes between healthy human individuals. Overall study context: Researchers drew samples from two women and a few men aged 18 to 49.

The V gene's germline CDR1 is SEHNR and CDR2 FQNEAQ (reference sequence). The CDR3 is 16 amino acids. V lost 1 base, J lost 2 bases, and 15 bases lay in between. Each PCR replicate from the sorted subsets contained 150 to 250 ng DNA, which is around 30,000 T cell genomes. Method: immunoSEQ multiplex PCR; TCRdb's copy keeps in-frame clones and lacks some. The sample records millions of clones, approximately 95% being singletons. Positive CCR7 selection of CD45RO-negative cells yielded the naive CD8 cells, and terminally differentiated effector memory CD45RA+ cells were excluded. The chain links TRBV7-9 to TRBJ2-7; TRBD1 is a possible D gene (6 bases). This clonotype was obtained from a man aged 18 to 29 in good health. Sequenced: naive CD8+ T cells sorted from blood. DNA of the CDR3: TGTGCCAGCAGCTTAGTCCCAGGGACACCAGCCTACGAGCAGTACTTC. It specifies CASSLVPGTPAYEQYF.